The sequence of this T cell receptor beta chain was determined in a study of blood T cell repertoires in COVID-19. Background on the study: COVID-19 samples collected from the United States, Italy and Spain covered acute and convalescent phases. T cells, B-cell-depleted T cells, or PBMCs provided the cDNA or gDNA that served as material.

Original data processing: Researchers report that nucleated cell counts were estimated from reference gene primer amplification. TCRdb keeps only in-frame clones here, not all; method: immunoSEQ multiplex PCR. The D gene and trimming were derived from the DNA, and the V and J assignments and clone size from that table. The sample contains tens of thousands of clones, approximately 82% of which appear only once. Trimming left V 8 bases short and J 8 bases short, with 9 bases between. From germline, CDR1 is MNHNY and CDR2 SVGAGI (reference sequence). The CDR3 runs to 10 residues. The TCR originated in a man aged 50 to 60 with active or convalescent COVID-19. Sequencing was performed on peripheral blood. V gene TRBV6-6 combines with J gene TRBJ1-2; D possibly corresponds to TRBD1 (6 bases). This CDR3 is CASQGSGYTF. Here the CDR3 DNA reads TGTGCCAGCCAGGGGAGCGGCTACACCTTC.